A selection of T cell receptor beta chains follows, all from one sample in a study of OX40 agonist ivuxolimab in advanced cancers. TCRdb's copy holds only in-frame clones and misses some; the assay was immunoSEQ multiplex PCR. The sample has 55,000 to 80,000 clones, about 86% seen once. The starting material was CD4+ or CD8+ T cells sorted from blood, obtained in a trial of the OX40 agonist ivuxolimab. Receptors originate from an adult with an advanced solid tumor such as melanoma, head and neck, liver or kidney cancer. Each CDR3 is given with its conserved first and last residue. The order of the fields is CDR3 DNA, CDR3 protein, D gene, J gene, V gene, clone size. The D gene is left open where the match is weak. A clone size is listed for some rows: how often the clone was seen (once, few, many), or a class if it is expanded.

DNA: TGCAGCGTTGAAGTACAGCAGAACACTGAAGCTTTCTTT; CDR3: CSVEVQQNTEAFF; D: NA; J: TRBJ1-1; V: TRBV29-1; size: NA
DNA: TGTGCCAGCAGTTACGGACAGGCCAATCAGCCCCAGCATTTT; CDR3: CASSYGQANQPQHF; D: TRBD1; J: TRBJ1-5; V: TRBV6-5; size: NA
DNA: TGTGCCAGCAGCCAACAGCTATACAATGAGCAGTTCTTC; CDR3: CASSQQLYNEQFF; D: NA; J: TRBJ2-1; V: TRBV14; size: NA
DNA: TGTGCCAGCAGCTTAGGCAGGGATCCTAGCTCTGGGGCCAACGTCCTGACTTTC; CDR3: CASSLGRDPSSGANVLTF; D: NA; J: TRBJ2-6; V: TRBV7-9; size: NA
DNA: TGTGCCAGCAGCTTGGGATACAGGGGATTCGGAAACACCATATATTTT; CDR3: CASSLGYRGFGNTIYF; D: TRBD1; J: TRBJ1-3; V: TRBV5-8; size: NA
DNA: TGTGCCAGCTCACCAAGAGGAATACCGGGACAGTCCCTCCTCACCGGGGAGCTGTTTTTT; CDR3: CASSPRGIPGQSLLTGELFF; D: TRBD1; J: TRBJ2-2; V: TRBV18; size: NA
DNA: TGTGCCAGCAGCTCGGGAAACAGGGAAAACACCCAGTACTTC; CDR3: CASSSGNRENTQYF; D: NA; J: TRBJ2-5; V: TRBV7-2; size: NA
DNA: TGCGCCAGCAGCTTAGGCCCTAAAAGCTCCTATAATTCACCCCTCCACTTT; CDR3: CASSLGPKSSYNSPLHF; D: NA; J: TRBJ1-6; V: TRBV5-1; size: NA
DNA: TGTGCTAGTGGTTTTACCTCGCGGGGGGCTCGGGGAGATACGCAGTATTTT; CDR3: CASGFTSRGARGDTQYF; D: TRBD2; J: TRBJ2-3; V: TRBV12-5; size: NA
DNA: TGTGCCAGCAGCCCTCTGGGAGCGGACTCCTACAATGAGCAGTTCTTC; CDR3: CASSPLGADSYNEQFF; D: NA; J: TRBJ2-1; V: TRBV11-2; size: NA
DNA: TGTGCCAGTAGTATAGACAGGGGCGGCGGCTACACCTTC; CDR3: CASSIDRGGGYTF; D: NA; J: TRBJ1-2; V: TRBV19; size: NA
DNA: TGTGCCAGCAGCACCGAACCAGCCTACGAGCAGTACTTC; CDR3: CASSTEPAYEQYF; D: NA; J: TRBJ2-7; V: TRBV6-6; size: NA
DNA: TGTGCCGGCTGGGGAGGGCCCGGCTCCTACGAGCAGTACTTC; CDR3: CAGWGGPGSYEQYF; D: TRBD2; J: TRBJ2-7; V: TRBV10-3; size: once
DNA: TGTGCCAGCAGCTTATTCCCGGGTGGGGGGGAGCAGTTCTTC; CDR3: CASSLFPGGGEQFF; D: NA; J: TRBJ2-1; V: TRBV11-2; size: once
DNA: TGTGCCAGCAGCACGACAGGGACCGGGGCCAACGTCCTGACTTTC; CDR3: CASSTTGTGANVLTF; D: TRBD1; J: TRBJ2-6; V: TRBV7-7; size: NA
DNA: TGTGCCAGCAGCTCCGGACAGGGCCGCTTGGCCGGGGAGCTGTTTTTT; CDR3: CASSSGQGRLAGELFF; D: TRBD1; J: TRBJ2-2; V: TRBV11-3; size: NA
DNA: TGTGCCAGCAGCCCATTTGGGGCAGGGGCACCAGATACGCAGTATTTT; CDR3: CASSPFGAGAPDTQYF; D: NA; J: TRBJ2-3; V: TRBV28; size: NA
DNA: TGTGCCAGCAGCCGACCCTTCCGACTAAGCACAGATACGCAGTATTTT; CDR3: CASSRPFRLSTDTQYF; D: NA; J: TRBJ2-3; V: TRBV5-6; size: once
DNA: TGTGCCAGCAGCTTAGAGGGACAGGGTGGCCACGAGCAGTACTTC; CDR3: CASSLEGQGGHEQYF; D: TRBD1; J: TRBJ2-7; V: TRBV7-3; size: once
DNA: TGCGCCAGCAGCACCCGGACTAGCGGGGCCCTTCAGGGGAATGAGCAGTTCTTC; CDR3: CASSTRTSGALQGNEQFF; D: TRBD2; J: TRBJ2-1; V: TRBV5-1; size: NA
DNA: TGTGCCAGCAGCTTAGGAGACAGGGGGCTTGGTCAGCCCCAGCATTTT; CDR3: CASSLGDRGLGQPQHF; D: TRBD1; J: TRBJ1-5; V: TRBV11-2; size: NA
DNA: TGTGCCAGCAGAACAGCCGCAGGCTCCTACGAGCAGTACTTC; CDR3: CASRTAAGSYEQYF; D: NA; J: TRBJ2-7; V: TRBV6-1; size: NA
DNA: TGTGCCAGCAGCTTAGCGCGGGCTGTGGAGCAGTTCTTC; CDR3: CASSLARAVEQFF; D: NA; J: TRBJ2-1; V: TRBV7-2; size: few
DNA: TGTGCCAGCAGTTTTATTGGGAACACTGAAGCTTTCTTT; CDR3: CASSFIGNTEAFF; D: NA; J: TRBJ1-1; V: TRBV27; size: NA
DNA: TGTGCCAGTAGGGGTCGGAGCGGGAGGGGCAATGAGCAGTTCTTC; CDR3: CASRGRSGRGNEQFF; D: TRBD2; J: TRBJ2-1; V: TRBV19; size: NA
DNA: TGTGCCATCAGGGGTAGCGGGGGGGGAGGTTACAATGAGCAGTTCTTC; CDR3: CAIRGSGGGGYNEQFF; D: TRBD2; J: TRBJ2-1; V: TRBV10-3; size: NA